Listed below are T cell receptor beta chains from one sample, sequenced in a study of blood T cell repertoires in COVID-19. TCRdb keeps only in-frame clones here, not all; method: immunoSEQ multiplex PCR. This table holds roughly 260,000 clones, 88% found once. The source material was peripheral blood. These receptors were collected from a woman under 40 with COVID-19, enrolled during active disease. Both conserved end residues are part of each CDR3. The order of the fields is J gene, D gene, clone size, V gene, CDR3 length, CDR3 protein, CDR3 DNA. The D gene is left open where the match is weak. Some rows have no size entry. The others give once, few or many, or a class for an expanded clone.

TRBJ1-1 | - | - | TRBV6-5 | 13 | CASKAGTSTEAFF | TGTGCCAGCAAAGCAGGGACTAGTACTGAAGCTTTCTTT
TRBJ1-1 | - | - | TRBV6-6 | 15 | CASSYSRALNTEAFF | TGTGCCAGCAGTTACTCGAGGGCGTTGAACACTGAAGCTTTCTTT
TRBJ1-2 | TRBD1 | - | TRBV7-3 | 13 | CASSQDRGFGYTF | TGTGCCAGCAGCCAGGACAGGGGGTTTGGCTACACCTTC
TRBJ1-5 | - | - | TRBV7-9 | 12 | CASRADGQPQHF | TGTGCCAGCAGGGCGGATGGGCAGCCCCAGCATTTT
TRBJ1-1 | - | once | TRBV5-5 | 15 | CASSLDPVTGTEAFF | TGTGCCAGCAGCCTAGACCCGGTGACTGGTACTGAAGCTTTCTTT
TRBJ2-7 | TRBD1 | - | TRBV11-2 | 16 | CASSLDTGQEAYEQYF | TGTGCCAGCAGCTTAGATACCGGACAGGAAGCCTACGAGCAGTACTTC
TRBJ2-1 | - | - | TRBV7-9 | 14 | CASSLVRALNEQFF | TGTGCCAGCAGCTTGGTGCGGGCGCTCAATGAGCAGTTCTTC
TRBJ2-7 | TRBD2 | - | TRBV7-3 | 14 | CASSPGAGVGEQYF | TGTGCCAGCAGCCCCGGTGCGGGAGTGGGGGAGCAGTACTTC
TRBJ2-7 | - | once | TRBV27 | 14 | CASRQGIGSYEQYF | TGTGCCAGCAGGCAGGGTATAGGGTCCTACGAGCAGTACTTC
TRBJ2-3 | - | - | TRBV5-1 | 15 | CASSSDRGSTDTQYF | TGCGCCAGCAGCTCTGACCGCGGTAGCACAGATACGCAGTATTTT
TRBJ1-4 | - | - | TRBV2 | 14 | CASNREGPNEKLFF | TGTGCCAGCAACAGGGAGGGGCCAAATGAAAAACTGTTTTTT
TRBJ1-3 | TRBD1 | - | TRBV11-2 | 14 | CASSDRVLGNTIYF | TGTGCCAGCAGTGACAGGGTACTTGGAAACACCATATATTTT
TRBJ1-6 | TRBD1 | - | TRBV28 | 14 | CASSPQGAGSPLHF | TGTGCCAGCAGCCCACAGGGGGCTGGTTCACCCCTCCACTTT
TRBJ2-7 | TRBD1 | - | TRBV15 | 15 | CATSRDGQGPYEQYF | TGTGCCACCAGCAGAGATGGACAGGGCCCCTACGAGCAGTACTTC
TRBJ2-6 | - | - | TRBV3-1/TRBV3-2 | 16 | CASSQDLLFGANVLTF | TGTGCCAGCAGCCAAGATCTCCTGTTTGGGGCCAACGTCCTGACTTTC
TRBJ1-4 | - | once | TRBV5-1 | 15 | CASSKSTGPEEKLFF | TGCGCCAGCAGCAAGTCAACAGGGCCGGAAGAAAAACTGTTTTTT
TRBJ2-3 | - | - | TRBV14 | 15 | CASSHAYSSTDTQYF | TGTGCCAGCAGCCATGCTTACTCCAGCACAGATACGCAGTATTTT
TRBJ1-2 | TRBD1 | - | TRBV29-1 | 13 | CSSRQGNNYGYTF | TGCAGCTCCCGACAGGGGAATAACTATGGCTACACCTTC
TRBJ1-5 | - | - | TRBV30 | 13 | CAWRRHSNQPQHF | TGTGCCTGGAGGAGGCACTCTAATCAGCCCCAGCATTTT
TRBJ1-3 | - | - | TRBV5-6 | 15 | CASSGSRGTGNTIYF | TGTGCCAGCAGCGGCTCTAGGGGGACTGGAAACACCATATATTTT
TRBJ1-1 | TRBD1 | - | TRBV6-4 | 13 | CASSDYRGEEAFF | TGTGCCAGCAGTGACTACAGGGGGGAGGAAGCTTTCTTT
TRBJ2-3 | TRBD1 | once | TRBV7-2 | 15 | CASSSRPGGGDTQYF | TGTGCCAGCAGCTCCCGACCAGGGGGTGGGGATACGCAGTATTTT
TRBJ1-2 | - | - | TRBV7-9 | 11 | CATEGGYGYTF | TGTGCCACGGAGGGCGGCTATGGCTACACCTTC